The 15 T cell receptor beta chains in this list originate from one sample, sequenced in a study of T-cell memory formation after mild COVID-19. TCRdb ran MiXCR on the 5' RACE reads and lists one entry per CDR3 protein. Among about 360,000 distinct CDR3 sequences listed, approximately 14% were seen once. The sample comprised PBMCs or a T cell subset sorted from them (not recorded which). The origin of the receptors is a man younger than 35 who had mild COVID-19 (a few samples of this study predate the infection). Cell type and time point are not known.

This clonotype turned up a few times. The chain employs TRBV7-2 and TRBJ2-2, with D uncertain. The CDR3 runs 13 residues. V lost 4 bases to trimming and J lost 6 bases, with 9 bases between them. Germline V gives CDR1 SGHTA, CDR2 FQGNSA. CDR3 nucleotides: TGTGCCAGCAGCTCACGGGTGGCCGGGGAGCTGTTTTTT. Translated: CASSSRVAGELFF.

This clonotype was seen a handful of times. Here the CDR3 reads CASSRRGQGDNEQFF. Written as DNA, the CDR3 is TGTGCCAGCAGCCGGAGAGGGCAGGGGGACAATGAGCAGTTCTTC. The rearrangement joins TRBV7-9 to TRBJ2-1; 7 bases map to TRBD1. The CDR3 runs 15 residues. Per germline, CDR1 SEHNR and CDR2 FQNEAQ (reference sequence). Trimming at V came to 5 bases and at J to 5 bases, leaving 9 bases not matched to a gene.

This clonotype has just a few counts. The chain links TRBV10-2 to TRBJ2-1; D gene ambiguous. Per germline, CDR1 WSHSY and CDR2 SAAADI. V was shortened by 5 bases and J by 9 bases, with 11 bases between the two germline ends. The CDR3 is made up of 12 amino acids. CDR3 in DNA: TGCGCCAGCAGTATAGATAGGAGTGAGCAGTTCTTC. This codes for CASSIDRSEQFF.

A few counts support this clonotype. The V gene is TRBV9, the J gene TRBJ1-5; 9 nucleotides align to TRBD1. CDR3 length: 13 amino acids. Germline assignment: CDR1 SGDLS and CDR2 YYNGEE. V shed 4 bases and J 6 bases; nucleotides not matched to a gene: 2. As DNA, the CDR3 is TGTGCCAGCAGCCCGACAGGGGGTCAGCCCCAGCATTTT. It encodes CASSPTGGQPQHF.

This clonotype was recorded a few times. The chain recombines TRBV18 with TRBJ1-3, with a weak D call TRBD1 (6 bases). Germline CDR1 KGHSH, CDR2 LQKENI. V was shortened by 0 bases and J by 3 bases, with 12 bases between the two germline ends. This CDR3 region has 16 residues. The CDR3 is CASSPPSGQHGNTIYF. In DNA form, the CDR3 reads TGTGCCAGCTCACCACCGTCCGGACAGCATGGAAACACCATATATTTT.

In its sample, this clonotype was seen many times. This chain joins TRBV5-1 and TRBJ2-5; D is perhaps TRBD1 (5 bases). The CDR3 has 15 residues. Germline V lookup: CDR1 SGHRS, CDR2 YFSETQ. Trimming pared 3 bases from V and 2 bases from J, leaving 14 bases between. The CDR3 sequence is CASSSPLGPQETQYF. The DNA for the CDR3 is TGCGCCAGCAGCTCTCCCCTGGGGCCACAAGAGACCCAGTACTTC.

In its sample, this clonotype was seen many times. The CDR3 DNA follows: TGCAGTGCACCCCCGAGCGGTCGCACAGATACGCAGTATTTT. Amino acids: CSAPPSGRTDTQYF. The rearrangement joins TRBV20-1 to TRBJ2-3; TRBD2 might be the D (5 bases). The CDR3 sequence is 14 residues long. The V gene lost 6 bases and the J gene lost 1 base, with 14 bases spanning the gap. The germline gives CDR1 DFQATT, CDR2 SNEGSKA (reference sequence).

The J gene is TRBJ2-7, the V gene TRBV5-1; TRBD1 is a possible D gene (6 bases). V was cut by 5 bases and J by 2 bases, with 17 bases left in between. Germline CDR1 and CDR2: SGHRS and YFSETQ. The CDR3 runs to 15 residues. CDR3 protein: CASRRRGGGPYEQYF. CDR3 in DNA: TGCGCCAGCAGGCGCAGGGGTGGAGGACCCTACGAGCAGTACTTC.

This sequence joins TRBV30 and TRBJ2-6; D remains ambiguous. The CDR3 covers 14 residues. Per germline, CDR1 GTSNPN and CDR2 SVGIG (reference sequence). Between the trimmed V and J ends, which lost 5 bases and 1 base, there was a span of 9 bases. DNA of the CDR3: TGTGCCTGGGTCCCGATTTCTGGGGCCAACGTCCTGACTTTC. Amino acid sequence: CAWVPISGANVLTF.

The rearrangement uses TRBV7-9 and TRBJ2-4; TRBD1 agrees at 8 bases. Per the germline V gene, CDR1 is SEHNR and CDR2 is FQNEAQ (reference sequence). This CDR3 spans 15 amino acids. The J segment lost 10 bases and the V segment lost 5 bases, leaving 13 bases of the junction unmatched. As DNA, the CDR3 is TGTGCCAGCAGCCTAGTAGGGACAGGAGGAGGGATTCAGTACTTC. Translated, it gives CASSLVGTGGGIQYF.

This chain links TRBV4-2 with TRBJ1-2; 10 bases are a match to TRBD1. V gave up 0 bases and J gave up 4 bases; unmatched junction bases: 2. Germline V lookup: CDR1 LGHNA, CDR2 YNFKEQ. The CDR3 extends over 15 amino acids. CDR3 residues: CASSQETGGTYGYTF. In DNA, the CDR3 is TGTGCCAGCAGCCAAGAGACAGGGGGCACCTATGGCTACACCTTC.

The genes are TRBV6-5 and TRBJ1-5; D unresolved. Trimming stripped 6 bases from V and 0 bases from J, with 9 bases between. Germline CDR1 reads MNHEY; CDR2 reads SVGAGI. The CDR3 extends over 14 amino acids. The DNA for the CDR3 is TGTGCCAGCAGCGGGGATTATAGCAATCAGCCCCAGCATTTT. Translation: CASSGDYSNQPQHF.

The chain carries TRBV6-5 and TRBJ2-7; D may be TRBD1 (6 bases). The CDR3 totals 15 residues. V lost 6 bases and J lost 3, with 18 bases in between. The germline gives CDR1 MNHEY, CDR2 SVGAGI. The DNA for the CDR3 is TGTGCCAGCAGCCCCGCAGGGGACCTTATCTACGAGCAGTACGTC. Protein: CASSPAGDLIYEQYV.

The chain joins TRBV29-1 to TRBJ2-7; TRBD1 agrees at 8 bases. The V and J ends lost 7 bases and 2 bases, in that order; junction bases with no gene match: 10. CDR3 length equals 14 residues. CDR1 and CDR2 (germline): SQVTM, ANQGSEA. The CDR3 sequence: CSAKDRGPTYEQYF. CDR3 sequence (DNA): TGCAGCGCCAAAGACAGGGGCCCGACCTACGAGCAGTACTTC.

This clonotype was seen repeatedly, ten times or more. The chain has TRBV20-1 and TRBJ2-3; the D is unclear. Germline CDR1 DFQATT, CDR2 SNEGSKA (reference sequence). This CDR3 has 13 residues. V lost 5 bases and J 2 bases, leaving 11 bases between the germline ends. CDR3 sequence: CSAPDPDTDTQYF. CDR3 DNA: TGCAGTGCTCCAGACCCAGACACAGATACGCAGTATTTT.